This record concerns one TCR beta chain sequence. Its antigen is unidentified. This record belongs to a study of cytomegalovirus exposure and HLA in healthy donors. The study, taken as a whole, reports: Sequencing probably produced one cluster of sequence variants that were highly shared. With high specificity and sensitivity, the classifier reportedly diagnosed cytomegalovirus status. Per a later analysis, HLA-associated TCR beta chains showed more clonal expansion than other, equally common TCR beta chains. In an earlier analysis, productive rearrangement rates for most beta V segments clustered near 87% or 30%.

Researchers ran the PCR with 60 Vbeta and 13 Jbeta primers. The protocol was immunoSEQ multiplex PCR, while the TCRdb copy is restricted to in-frame clones and leaves out a portion. The table for this sample gives tens of thousands of clones. Trimming removed 1 base at V and 2 bases at J, with 6 bases between. This CDR3 has 12 residues. Germline CDR1 reads GTSNPN; CDR2 reads SVGIG (reference sequence). The TCR was taken from a male donor in good health and CMV-seropositive. Material: PBMCs. The rearrangement links TRBV30 to TRBJ2-7, with D hard to call. The CDR3 DNA is TGTGCCTGGAGTGGACTCGCCTACGAGCAGTACTTC. It specifies CAWSGLAYEQYF. The variable domain in full, completed from reference TRBV30 and TRBJ2-7, reads SQTIHQWPATLVQPVGSPLSLECTVEGTSNPNLYWYRQAAGRGLQLLFYSVGIGQISSEVPQNLSASRPQDRQFILSSKKLLLSDSGFYLCAWSGLAYEQYFGPGTRLTVT.